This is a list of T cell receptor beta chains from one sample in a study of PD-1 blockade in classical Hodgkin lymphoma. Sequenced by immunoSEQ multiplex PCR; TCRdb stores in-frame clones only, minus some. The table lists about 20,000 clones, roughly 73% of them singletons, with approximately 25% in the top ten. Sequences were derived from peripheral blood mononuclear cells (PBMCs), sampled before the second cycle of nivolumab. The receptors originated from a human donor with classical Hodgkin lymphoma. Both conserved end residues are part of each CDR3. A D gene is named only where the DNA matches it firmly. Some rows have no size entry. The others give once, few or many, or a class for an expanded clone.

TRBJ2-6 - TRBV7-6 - TGTGCCAGCGCAACCGGGACGGCGAGCTCTGGGGCCAACGTCCTGACTTTC CASATGTASSGANVLTF
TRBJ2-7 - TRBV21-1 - TGTGCCAGCAGATACAAAAAATCCGGGACTAGCGGGAGAGTGTACGAGCAGTACTTC CASRYKKSGTSGRVYEQYF
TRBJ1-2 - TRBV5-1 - TGCGCCAGCAGCTTGGTTGGGGGTAACTATGGCTACACCTTC CASSLVGGNYGYTF
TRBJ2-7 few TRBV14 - TGTGCCAGCAGCCAAGATCAGGGGTTGACCCCCTACGAGCAGTACTTC CASSQDQGLTPYEQYF
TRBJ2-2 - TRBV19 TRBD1 TGTGCCAGTAGTATTTCACGGACAGGGGGTACCGGGGAGCTGTTTTTT CASSISRTGGTGELFF
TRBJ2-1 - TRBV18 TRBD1 TGTGCCAGCTCAATTATGACAGGGGGCGCAGGGGGTGAGCAGTTCTTC CASSIMTGGAGGEQFF
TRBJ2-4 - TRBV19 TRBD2 TGTGCCAGTAGTATATCCGGGACTAGCGGCACCGACAAAAACATTCAGTACTTC CASSISGTSGTDKNIQYF
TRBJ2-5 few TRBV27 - TGTGCCAGCAGTCCCGAAGCGGGGACCCAGTACTTC CASSPEAGTQYF
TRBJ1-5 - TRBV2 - TGTGCCAGCAGTGAGCCATATCAGCCCCAGCATTTT CASSEPYQPQHF
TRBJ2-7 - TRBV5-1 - TGCGCCAGCAGCTTGGTTAGCGGCTACGAGCAGTACTTC CASSLVSGYEQYF
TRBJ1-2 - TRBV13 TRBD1 TGTGCCAGCCTAAGAAGACAGGGGGCGAGCGGCTACACCTTC CASLRRQGASGYTF
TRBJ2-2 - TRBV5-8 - TGTGCCAGCAGCTTACAAGGGACGATCACCGGGGAGCTGTTTTTT CASSLQGTITGELFF
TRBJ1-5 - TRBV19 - TGTGCCAGTAGTATAGCGGCAGGGGTTTATCAGCCCCAGCATTTT CASSIAAGVYQPQHF
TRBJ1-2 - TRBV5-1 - TGCGCCAGCAGCTATATGGCAGGGGAGGGCGATGGCTACACCTTC CASSYMAGEGDGYTF
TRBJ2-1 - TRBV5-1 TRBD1 TGCGCCAGCAGCTTCAGACAGGGGAGTCATGAGCAGTTCTTC CASSFRQGSHEQFF
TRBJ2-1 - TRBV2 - TGTGCCACCGTCGGTTGGGACTTTGAGCAGTTCTTC CATVGWDFEQFF
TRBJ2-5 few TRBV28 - TGTGCCAGCAGGGGAATACAAGAGACCCAGTACTTC CASRGIQETQYF
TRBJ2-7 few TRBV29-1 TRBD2 TGCAGCGTTGAAGAAGGGAGGGGCGACGACTACGAGCAGTACTTC CSVEEGRGDDYEQYF
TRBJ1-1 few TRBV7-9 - TGTGCCAGCAGCTTAGGTGGGGGGGAGGTCACTGAAGCTTTCTTT CASSLGGGEVTEAFF
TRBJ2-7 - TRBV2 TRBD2 TGTGCCAGCAGCCGAGCCGGGACTAGCGGGAGCGCGGGCGAGCAGTACTTC CASSRAGTSGSAGEQYF
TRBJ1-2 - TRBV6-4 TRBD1 TGTGCCAGCAGCTGGACAGGGAGTAATGGCTACACCTTC CASSWTGSNGYTF
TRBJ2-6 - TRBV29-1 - TGCAGCGGCCGGGAAGCTGGGGCCAACGTCCTGACTTTC CSGREAGANVLTF
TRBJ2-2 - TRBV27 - TGTGCCAGCAGTTTATCGGCAGGGATCACCGGGGAGCTGTTTTTT CASSLSAGITGELFF